This T cell receptor (beta chain) was obtained from a study of OX40 agonist ivuxolimab in advanced cancers. Study at large: Intravenous ivuxolimab at 0.01 to 10 mg/kg was given to patients every 2 weeks. Three partial responders included one hepatocellular carcinoma patient and two cutaneous melanoma patients. Study-level findings and limits: Mean expanded clone counts were higher in CD8+ than CD4+ T cells.

Systemic immunosuppression or autoimmune disease history was grounds to exclude patients. The assay was immunoSEQ multiplex PCR, and TCRdb's table has in-frame clones only and misses some. The sample includes 52,000 or so clones, roughly 84% of them seen just once. Comments on this clone: Its matching antigen is unknown.

Germline CDR1 and CDR2: SGHVS and FQNEAQ. This CDR3 has 15 amino acids. Germline trimming cut 5 bases from V and 5 bases from J; bases unmatched to any gene: 5. Specimen: CD4+ or CD8+ T cells sorted from blood, collected in a trial of the OX40 agonist ivuxolimab. The receptor was isolated from an adult with an advanced solid tumor such as melanoma, head and neck, liver or kidney cancer. V usage is TRBV7-8 and J usage is TRBJ2-5; 13 bases are a match to TRBD2. CDR3 protein: CASSPTSGGWETQYF. The CDR3 DNA follows: TGTGCCAGCAGCCCGACTAGCGGGGGGTGGGAGACCCAGTACTTC.